This record covers a single TCR beta chain. Antigen: not known. Libraries were prepared by immunoSEQ multiplex PCR; TCRdb keeps only in-frame clonotypes and omits some of them. This table holds 150,000 or so clones, about 89% found once. The data were taken from a study of T cell responses to AZD1222 COVID-19 vaccine. Second-dose schedules of about 4 or about 12 weeks were combined. Study-level points and caveats: Researchers report vaccine-associated CD4 TCRs spanning spike, with dominance at 160-218 and 743-854. Baseline serology detected seropositivity in only six or seven AZD1222 recipients. Sampling that yielded the repertoires occurred only after the peak T cell response.

In germline, CDR1 is LGHDT, CDR2 YNNKEL (reference sequence). The germline V and J ends were trimmed by 4 bases and 2 bases, with 10 bases remaining between them. The CDR3 loop spans 14 amino acids. Specimen: peripheral blood, collected 28 days after the second AZD1222 dose. This TCR came from an adult who received the AZD1222 COVID-19 vaccine. The chain carries TRBV3-1 (or the pseudogene TRBV3-2) and TRBJ2-3, with D unclear. In nucleotides, the CDR3 is TGTGCCAGCAGCCTAGGCGGATTCACAGATACGCAGTATTTT. Protein product: CASSLGGFTDTQYF.